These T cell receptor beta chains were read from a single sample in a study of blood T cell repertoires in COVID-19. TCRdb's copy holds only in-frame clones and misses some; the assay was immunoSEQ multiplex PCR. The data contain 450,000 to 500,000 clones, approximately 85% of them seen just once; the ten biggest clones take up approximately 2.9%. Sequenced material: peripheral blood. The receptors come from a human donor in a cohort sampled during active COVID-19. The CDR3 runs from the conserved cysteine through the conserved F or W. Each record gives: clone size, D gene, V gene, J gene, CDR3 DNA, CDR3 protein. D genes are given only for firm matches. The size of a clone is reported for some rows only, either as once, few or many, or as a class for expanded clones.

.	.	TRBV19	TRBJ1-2	TGTGCCAGTAGTGTACAGGCGAGCTATGGCTACACCTTC	CASSVQASYGYTF
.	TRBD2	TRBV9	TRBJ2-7	TGTGCCAGCACCCCGGGGCTAGCGGGGGACTACGAGCAGTACTTC	CASTPGLAGDYEQYF
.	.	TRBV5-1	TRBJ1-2	TGCGCCAGCAGCTTAGACAGGACTTCTAACTATGGCTACACCTTC	CASSLDRTSNYGYTF
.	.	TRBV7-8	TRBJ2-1	TGTGCCAGCAGCTTAGGCGCGGGGCGGGCCTACTACCACAATGAGCAGTTCTTC	CASSLGAGRAYYHNEQFF
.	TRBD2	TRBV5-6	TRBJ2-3	TGTGCCAGCAGCGGCGGGGGTGTTACGCAGTATTTT	CASSGGGVTQYF
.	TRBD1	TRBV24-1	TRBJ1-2	TGTGCCACCAGTGACTTCGGGACAGCCGGTGGCTACACCTTC	CATSDFGTAGGYTF
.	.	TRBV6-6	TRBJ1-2	TGTGCCAGCAGTAAAGACTGGATGGCGTATGGCTACACCTTC	CASSKDWMAYGYTF
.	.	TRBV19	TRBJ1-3	TGTGCCAGTAAGACTTCTGGAAACACCATATATTTT	CASKTSGNTIYF
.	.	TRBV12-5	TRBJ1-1	TGTGCTAGTGGTTTGGGATTGGGACATCCGAACACTGAAGCTTTCTTT	CASGLGLGHPNTEAFF
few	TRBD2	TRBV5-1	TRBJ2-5	TGCGCCAGCAGCTCAATGGGACTAGCGTTGGAGACCCAGTACTTC	CASSSMGLALETQYF
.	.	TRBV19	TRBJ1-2	TGTGCCAGTAGTATAGACAGGTCGGGGGATAACTATGGCTACACCTTC	CASSIDRSGDNYGYTF
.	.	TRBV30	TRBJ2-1	TGTGCCTGGAGAAGCGGACGAGCGGACAATGAGCAGTTCTTC	CAWRSGRADNEQFF
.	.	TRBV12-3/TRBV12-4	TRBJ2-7	TGTGCCAGCAGTTTACGGTGGGGGGACGAGCAGTACTTC	CASSLRWGDEQYF
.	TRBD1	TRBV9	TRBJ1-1	TGTGCCAGCAGCGTGGTGACAGGGATCCGGGGCACTGAAGCTTTCTTT	CASSVVTGIRGTEAFF
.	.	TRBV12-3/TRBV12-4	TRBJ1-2	TGTGCCAGCAGTGGGGGGGAGGGCTACACCTTC	CASSGGEGYTF
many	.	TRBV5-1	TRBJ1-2	TGCGCCAGCAGCTTACAGGGTATCGGAGACTATGGCTACACCTTC	CASSLQGIGDYGYTF
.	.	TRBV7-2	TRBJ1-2	TGTGCCAGCAGCCCCCACACAGGACGCTATGGCTACACCTTC	CASSPHTGRYGYTF
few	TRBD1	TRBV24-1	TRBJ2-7	TGTGCCCTGGGTCCAGGGGGCCCTCTCGAGCAGTACTTC	CALGPGGPLEQYF
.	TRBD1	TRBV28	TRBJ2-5	TGTGCCAGCAATCGACAGGGGAAGTCGCAAGAGACCCAGTACTTC	CASNRQGKSQETQYF
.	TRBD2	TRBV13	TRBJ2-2	TGTGCCAGCAGCTTAGCGTTAGGCCTTCCGGGACTAGATTCCCCCAACACCGGGGAGCTGTTTTTT	CASSLALGLPGLDSPNTGELFF
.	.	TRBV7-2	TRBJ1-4	TGTGCCAGCAGCTTAGCGCCGGGTAATGAGTTTGGAAAACTGTTTTTT	CASSLAPGNEFGKLFF
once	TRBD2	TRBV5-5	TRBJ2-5	TGTGCCAGCAGCCTACGGACTAGCCACCAAGAGACCCAGTACTTC	CASSLRTSHQETQYF
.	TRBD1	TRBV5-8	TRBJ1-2	TGTGCCAGCAGACCTCGGACAGGGGGCTATGGCTACACCTTC	CASRPRTGGYGYTF
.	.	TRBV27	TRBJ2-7	TGTGCCAGCAGCCCCGACATCAGCCTCTACGAGCAGTACTTC	CASSPDISLYEQYF
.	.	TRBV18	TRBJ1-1	TGTGCCAGCTCACCACCAACAGGGCGCGGGAACACTGAAGCTTTCTTT	CASSPPTGRGNTEAFF
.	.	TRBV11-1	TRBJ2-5	TGTGCCAGCAGCTTGCTGACAGGTTTGGGGGAGACCCAGTACTTC	CASSLLTGLGETQYF
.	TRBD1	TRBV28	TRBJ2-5	TGTGCCAGCAGTCCCGGGACAGGGGGAAAGACCCAGTACTTC	CASSPGTGGKTQYF
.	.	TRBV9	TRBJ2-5	TGTGCCAGCAGCAAACGGGGGACTCTCGAGGGAGAGACCCAGTACTTC	CASSKRGTLEGETQYF
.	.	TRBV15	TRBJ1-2	TGTGCCACCAGCAGGGACAGTGAATTTTATGGCTACACCTTC	CATSRDSEFYGYTF
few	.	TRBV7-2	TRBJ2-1	TGTGCCAGCAGCCGTTCTCGAGGCGGTAACAATGAGCAGTTCTTC	CASSRSRGGNNEQFF
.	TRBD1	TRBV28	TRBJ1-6	TGTGCCAGCAGTTCGGGACAGGGATTCGGGAATTCACCCCTCCACTTT	CASSSGQGFGNSPLHF
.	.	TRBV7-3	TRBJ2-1	TGTGCCAGCAGCTTATCCCGGACTAACAATGAGCAGTTCTTC	CASSLSRTNNEQFF
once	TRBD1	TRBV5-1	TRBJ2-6	TGCGCCAGCAGCTTGGTTGCAGGGGGCTCTTGGGCCAACGTCCTGACTTTC	CASSLVAGGSWANVLTF
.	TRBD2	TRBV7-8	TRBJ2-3	TGTGCCAGCAGCTTAGATGTGTCTAGCGGGAGAGTAGCAGATACGCAGTATTTT	CASSLDVSSGRVADTQYF
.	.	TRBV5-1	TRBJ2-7	TGCGCCAGCAGCTTTACAGGTCGGGCCTACGAGCAGTACTTC	CASSFTGRAYEQYF